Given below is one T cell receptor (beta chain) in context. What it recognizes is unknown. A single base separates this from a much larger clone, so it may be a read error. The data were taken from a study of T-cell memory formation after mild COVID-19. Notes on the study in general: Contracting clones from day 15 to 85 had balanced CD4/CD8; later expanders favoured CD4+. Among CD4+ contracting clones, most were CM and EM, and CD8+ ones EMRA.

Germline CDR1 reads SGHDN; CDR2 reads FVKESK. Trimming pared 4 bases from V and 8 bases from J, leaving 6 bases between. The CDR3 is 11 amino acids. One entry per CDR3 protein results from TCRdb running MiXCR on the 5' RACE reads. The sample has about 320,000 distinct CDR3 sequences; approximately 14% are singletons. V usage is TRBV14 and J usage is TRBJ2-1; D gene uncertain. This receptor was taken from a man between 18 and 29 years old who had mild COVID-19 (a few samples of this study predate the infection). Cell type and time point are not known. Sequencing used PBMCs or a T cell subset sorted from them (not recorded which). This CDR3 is CASSPSDEQFF. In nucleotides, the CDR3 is TGTGCCAGCAGCCCCAGCGATGAGCAGTTCTTC.